Below are 27 T cell receptor beta chains sequenced from a single sample in a study of T cells in Graves' hyperthyroidism and ophthalmopathy. Amplification of TCR beta CDR3 regions was performed using RNA transcripts as template. First-round RT-PCR with HTBI primers amplified the TCR CDR3 region. TCRdb independently ran MiXCR on the multiplex PCR reads; one entry per CDR3 protein. Seen here are about 100,000 distinct CDR3 sequences, roughly 15% observed once, and the top ten hold under 45%. The sequencing input was blood. All receptors derive from a woman between 50 and 59 years old with Graves' hyperthyroidism.

The rearrangement links TRBV28 to TRBJ2-3, with D maybe TRBD2 (6 bases). This CDR3 has 16 amino acids. Germline V gene sequence: CDR1 MDHEN, CDR2 SYDVKM. The V end lost 10 bases, the J end lost 0 bases, and 20 bases lay between the germline ends. This CDR3 is CATRGGTHSSTDTQYF. The DNA of the CDR3 is TGTGCCACCCGTGGGGGGACCCACTCTAGCACAGATACGCAGTATTTT.

This chain joins TRBV11-1 and TRBJ2-7; 7 bases are shared with TRBD2. Germline lookup yields CDR1 SGHAT and CDR2 FQDESV (reference sequence). The CDR3 extends over 15 amino acids. The V and J ends lost 2 bases and 7 bases, in that order; junction bases with no gene match: 11. CDR3 nucleotides: TGTGCCAGCAGCTTATTCCGGGGGGTATCTTCGGAGCAGTACTTC. This sequence encodes CASSLFRGVSSEQYF.

V is TRBV6-1 and J is TRBJ1-2; D call uncertain. The CDR3 runs 13 residues. Germline CDR1 is MNHNS and CDR2 is SASEGT. V was shortened by 7 bases and J by 3 bases, with 12 bases between the two germline ends. CDR3 DNA sequence: TGTGCCAGCAAACGGACCCCTGACTATGGCTACACCTTC. Translating it yields CASKRTPDYGYTF.

This clonotype was counted a few times. The V call is TRBV28, the J call TRBJ2-3; 7 positions match TRBD2. Germline V gene data show CDR1 as MDHEN and CDR2 as SYDVKM. Unmatched junction bases numbered 19, after V lost 10 bases and J lost 0 bases. This CDR3 has 18 amino acids. CDR3 nucleotide sequence: TGTGCCACCTGGATGGTTCGGCTAGCGGCCTCTAGCACAGATACGCAGTATTTT. Its protein is CATWMVRLAASSTDTQYF.

This clonotype has at least ten counts. The chain couples TRBV20-1 to TRBJ2-3, with TRBD1 matching 8 bases. Germline values: CDR1 DFQATT, CDR2 SNEGSKA (reference sequence). The CDR3 spans 15 residues. Trimming took 0 bases from V and 0 from J; bases not matched to a gene: 2. CDR3 sequence reads: CSARDQGASTDTQYF. The CDR3 bases are TGCAGTGCTAGAGATCAGGGGGCTAGCACAGATACGCAGTATTTT.

This clonotype has at least ten counts. The chain uses TRBV12-3 or TRBV12-4 and TRBJ2-3, with D unclear. This CDR3 has 11 amino acids. V was shortened by 5 bases and J by 3 bases, with 3 bases between the two germline ends. The CDR3 sequence: CASSPTDTQYF. As DNA, the CDR3 is TGTGCCAGCAGTCCTACAGATACGCAGTATTTT.

There are many counts of this clonotype. This chain connects TRBV29-1 to TRBJ2-1; 8 nucleotides align to TRBD1. The CDR3 has 17 residues. Germline CDR1 is SQVTM and CDR2 is ANQGSEA. V lost 2 bases, J lost 0 bases, and 9 bases stayed unmatched. The CDR3 coding sequence is TGCAGCGTTGAAAGGGAACAGGGGGGCCTCTCCTACAATGAGCAGTTCTTC. It codes for CSVEREQGGLSYNEQFF.

This clonotype was picked up many times. The chain is built from TRBV6-1 and TRBJ2-5; 10 nucleotides agree with TRBD1. Per the germline V gene, CDR1 is MNHNS and CDR2 is SASEGT. The length of the CDR3 is 15 residues. V gave up 5 bases and J gave up 2 bases; unmatched junction bases: 5. In DNA, the CDR3 is TGTGCCAGCAGTCCCCCGGGACAGGGGCAAGAGACCCAGTACTTC. Translated, it gives CASSPPGQGQETQYF.

In its sample, this clonotype was seen a few times. The rearrangement uses TRBV7-9 and TRBJ2-7; D is perhaps TRBD2 (7 bases). There are 14 residues in the CDR3. Germline V gives CDR1 SEHNR, CDR2 FQNEAQ (reference sequence). V lost 4 bases and J lost 9, with 19 bases in between. The CDR3 DNA reads as TGTGCCAGCAGCTCCTCAGGGGAGTGGGAGGGGCAGTACTTC. Translation gives CASSSSGEWEGQYF.

The sample holds many counts of this clonotype. The V call is TRBV30, the J call TRBJ1-2, with D unresolved. V lost 8 bases to trimming and J lost 4 bases, with 23 bases between them. This CDR3 is built from 15 residues. From germline, CDR1 is GTSNPN and CDR2 SVGIG (reference sequence). The CDR3 coding sequence is TGTGCCGGTCACCTCGGGATCCCGGGAATCTATGGCTACACCTTC. It specifies CAGHLGIPGIYGYTF.

This clonotype was picked up many times. V gene TRBV2 combines with J gene TRBJ2-7; the D gene is possibly TRBD2 (5 bases). This CDR3 is built from 14 residues. Trimming took off 4 bases at V and 2 bases at J, with 12 bases between the two ends. The V gene's germline CDR1 is SNHLY and CDR2 FYNNEI. This chain's CDR3 is CASSVSSGTYEQYV. The CDR3 bases are TGTGCCAGCAGTGTCTCCTCGGGAACCTACGAGCAGTACGTC.

This clonotype was seen many times. The rearrangement joins TRBV12-3 or TRBV12-4 to TRBJ2-1; no reliable D call. This CDR3 spans 14 amino acids. V was pared by 1 base and J by 3 bases, with 7 bases between. Here the CDR3 DNA reads TGTGCCAGCAGTTTAGTAGCTCACTACAATGAGCAGTTCTTC. Its translation is CASSLVAHYNEQFF.

Many counts were recorded for this clonotype. The V call is TRBV10-3, the J call TRBJ2-1; a weak D match, TRBD1 (6 bases). Germline V gene sequence: CDR1 ENHRY, CDR2 SYGVKD. Trimming shortened V by 2 bases and J by 2 bases, and 10 bases separated the two germline ends. The length of the CDR3 is 15 residues. The CDR3 protein is CAISERQDPYNEQFF. CDR3 DNA sequence: TGTGCCATCAGTGAGCGACAGGATCCCTACAATGAGCAGTTCTTC.

The CDR3 sequence is CSARDGTSGGNEQFF. Here the CDR3 DNA reads TGCAGTGCTAGAGATGGGACTAGCGGGGGAAATGAGCAGTTCTTC. The chain joins TRBV20-1 to TRBJ2-1, with 14 bases lining up with TRBD2. Looked up from germline, CDR1 is DFQATT and CDR2 is SNEGSKA (reference sequence). The CDR3 contains 15 residues. V lost 0 bases and J lost 7; bases outside the gene matches: 2.

This clonotype was observed at least ten times. V and J are TRBV11-2 and TRBJ2-3; D gene unclear. V dropped 0 bases and J dropped 5 bases, with 3 bases sitting between them. Germline assignment: CDR1 SGHAT and CDR2 FQNNGV. The CDR3 sequence is 12 residues long. CDR3: CASSLDRDTQYF. The CDR3 DNA sequence: TGTGCCAGCAGCTTAGATAGAGATACGCAGTATTTT.

This clonotype showed up many times. The CDR3, as DNA: TGCGCCAGCAGCCGGGACAACACCTACGAGCAGTACTTC. It is translated as CASSRDNTYEQYF. The chain has TRBV5-1 and TRBJ2-7, with a tentative D call TRBD1 (6 bases). Germline CDR1 SGHRS, CDR2 YFSETQ. Trimming cost V 4 bases and J 2 bases, with 10 bases left between them. This CDR3 contains 13 residues.

This clonotype was counted only a few times. The chain is built from TRBV20-1 and TRBJ2-1; TRBD1 might be the D (5 bases). The CDR3 length is 16 residues. Germline V lookup: CDR1 DFQATT, CDR2 SNEGSKA (reference sequence). The V and J ends lost 0 bases and 8 bases respectively, with 20 bases between them. The CDR3: CSARDNGHPFEDEQFF. DNA of the CDR3: TGCAGTGCTAGAGATAACGGACACCCCTTTGAGGATGAGCAGTTCTTC.

The J gene is TRBJ2-3, the V gene TRBV2, with 14 bases that match TRBD2. The CDR3 covers 20 residues. Germline CDR1 reads SNHLY; CDR2 reads FYNNEI. With V trimmed by 5 bases and J by 0 bases, 13 bases remained unmatched. The CDR3 DNA reads TGTGCCAGCAGTCGGTATACCGGGACTAGCGGGAGCGCGAGCACAGATACGCAGTATTTT. Its protein product is CASSRYTGTSGSASTDTQYF.

The sample holds many counts of this clonotype. The chain joins TRBV7-8 to TRBJ2-1, with 7 nucleotides matching TRBD2. V lost 5 bases and J lost 3; bases outside the gene matches: 4. Germline V gene data show CDR1 as SGHVS and CDR2 as FQNEAQ. The CDR3 loop spans 14 amino acids. The CDR3 loop reads CASSVLAVYNEQFF. For the CDR3, the DNA is TGTGCCAGCAGCGTGCTAGCGGTCTACAATGAGCAGTTCTTC.

This clonotype was seen at least ten times. The rearrangement uses TRBV28 and TRBJ2-3; a possible D gene is TRBD1 (6 bases). Trimming took off 5 bases at V and 2 bases at J, with 11 bases between the two ends. The CDR3 length is 14 residues. Per germline, CDR1 MDHEN and CDR2 SYDVKM. CDR3 residues: CASSGGGLTDTQYF. CDR3 nucleotide sequence: TGTGCCAGCAGTGGGGGCGGCCTCACAGATACGCAGTATTTT.

The chain carries TRBV19 and TRBJ2-2; D is undetermined. CDR1 and CDR2 (germline): LNHDA, SQIVND (reference sequence). This CDR3 comprises 14 residues. V lost 6 bases and J 6 bases, leaving 14 bases between the germline ends. The CDR3 region has the DNA TGTGCCAGTAGAATGGATACCGCCGCCGGGGAGCTGTTTTTT. Encoded protein: CASRMDTAAGELFF.

The table lists this clonotype with many counts. This chain links TRBV2 with TRBJ2-5; a possible D gene is TRBD2 (5 bases). The CDR3 totals 13 residues. The V and J ends lost 5 bases and 2 bases respectively, with 9 bases between them. Germline CDR1 is SNHLY and CDR2 is FYNNEI. The CDR3 coding sequence is TGTGCCAGCAGTAGCGAGCGGCAAGAGACCCAGTACTTC. It translates to CASSSERQETQYF.

This clonotype was seen repeatedly, ten times or more. V is TRBV6-1 and J is TRBJ1-5; 8 bases are shared with TRBD1. Germline V gives CDR1 MNHNS, CDR2 SASEGT. V lost 5 bases, J lost 7 bases, and 7 bases stayed unmatched. This CDR3 has 14 amino acids. CDR3 in amino acids: CASSYRGEEQPQHF. The CDR3 nucleotides read TGTGCCAGCAGTTACAGGGGGGAAGAACAGCCCCAGCATTTT.

This clonotype was found many times. The rearrangement links TRBV2 to TRBJ2-5; the D gene is possibly TRBD1 (6 bases). CDR3 length: 16 residues. CDR1 and CDR2 from the germline V gene are SNHLY and FYNNEI. The ends were cut back, 5 bases at V and 5 bases at J, with 21 bases in the middle. DNA of the CDR3: TGTGCCAGCAGTTTTCGAGGGGGTTCCGGGGAGGAGACCCAGTACTTC. It codes for CASSFRGGSGEETQYF.

The chain is built from TRBV6-1 and TRBJ2-1; TRBD2 aligns across 12 bases. The germline V gene encodes CDR1 MNHNS and CDR2 SASEGT. After removal of 6 bases from V and 6 bases from J, the junction contained 6 bases not matched to a gene. The CDR3 runs to 15 residues. The CDR3 DNA reads TGTGCCAGCAGCCACCGACTAGCGGGAGTCAATGAGCAGTTCTTC. Protein sequence: CASSHRLAGVNEQFF.

This clonotype occurred many times. Written as DNA, the CDR3 is TGTGCCAGCAGCCCTACTAGCGGGAGAACCTACAATGAGCAGTTCTTC. This codes for CASSPTSGRTYNEQFF. This rearrangement joins TRBV7-9 to TRBJ2-1; 11 nucleotides match TRBD2. From germline, CDR1 is SEHNR and CDR2 FQNEAQ (reference sequence). J gave up 2 bases and V 5 bases, and 5 bases lay outside the gene matches. The CDR3 contains 16 residues.

This clonotype was seen ten or more times. The gene calls are TRBV20-1 and TRBJ1-2, with 9 bases matching TRBD1. The CDR3 length is 14 residues. Germline CDR1 and CDR2: DFQATT and SNEGSKA (reference sequence). V shed 4 bases, J shed 7 bases, and the junction held 10 bases outside the gene matches. DNA for the CDR3: TGCAGTGCTACCCTCGGACAGGGGCTCGGTGGCTACACCTTC. Translating gives CSATLGQGLGGYTF.